One sample yielded the 17 T cell receptor beta chains listed below, sequenced in a study of molecular identifiers for immune sequencing clone quantification. TCRdb analysed the PCR reads with MiXCR anew, one entry per CDR3 protein. The sample lists 490,000 or so distinct CDR3 sequences, roughly 24% occurring once. The material sequenced was naive CD8+ T cells from blood, with Jurkat cell RNA spiked in. Subset defined: FACS-sorted CD8+CD4-CCR7+CD45RA+ naive T cells. All receptors come from a human donor in good health. Some libraries in this study had Jurkat cell RNA spiked in.

Notes on this clonotype: Possible read error: a much larger clone is one base away. The chain couples TRBV7-2 to TRBJ2-7, with 7 positions matching TRBD2. CDR3 size: 13 residues. Germline V gene sequence: CDR1 SGHTA, CDR2 FQGNSA. Here the CDR3 DNA reads TGTGCCCGCAGGGAGGGAAGCTCCTACGAGCAGTACTTC. Translating it yields CARREGSSYEQYF.

This clonotype was seen only once. A clone one base away is much larger, so this may be a read error. This rearrangement joins TRBV12-3 or TRBV12-4 to TRBJ1-4; tentative D call: TRBD1 (5 bases). The CDR3 is made up of 12 amino acids. CDR3 in DNA: TGTGCCAGCAGCCGGGACGGTGAAAAACTGTCTTTT. This encodes CASSRDGEKLSF.

The rearrangement links TRBV12-3 or TRBV12-4 to TRBJ1-1; possibly TRBD1 for D (5 bases). CDR3 length: 14 amino acids. Trimming removed 7 bases at V and 3 bases at J, with 15 bases between. The CDR3 protein is CASTPGLWDTEAFF. In nucleotides, the CDR3 is TGTGCCAGCACCCCAGGGTTATGGGACACTGAAGCTTTCTTT.

This clonotype was seen repeatedly, ten times or more. The gene calls are TRBV20-1 and TRBJ1-1; D is possibly TRBD1 (5 bases). Germline V gene sequence: CDR1 DFQATT, CDR2 SNEGSKA (reference sequence). This CDR3 spans 12 amino acids. Trimming cost V 2 bases and J 4 bases, with 8 bases left between them. The chain's CDR3 is CSARQGGTEAFF. The CDR3 DNA reads TGCAGTGCTAGACAGGGCGGCACTGAAGCTTTCTTT.

The gene calls are TRBV30 and TRBJ2-5, with 8 bases lining up with TRBD2. Per germline, CDR1 GTSNPN and CDR2 SVGIG (reference sequence). CDR3 size: 14 residues. J gave up 3 bases and V 4 bases, and 7 bases lay outside the gene matches. CDR3 residues: CAWKGGGQKETQYF. In nucleotides, the CDR3 is TGTGCCTGGAAGGGCGGGGGGCAAAAAGAGACCCAGTACTTC.

Many counts were recorded for this clonotype. This chain joins TRBV29-1 and TRBJ1-1; D remains ambiguous. The CDR3 length is 11 residues. Deletions cut 5 bases from V and 1 base from J, with 5 bases between. Germline-derived CDR1 and CDR2 are SQVTM and ANQGSEA. This chain's CDR3 is CSVPTNTEAFF. CDR3 nucleotide sequence: TGCAGCGTTCCGACGAACACTGAAGCTTTCTTT.

At least ten counts were recorded for this clonotype. The CDR3: CASSLPTGLAGFADTQYF. The DNA of the CDR3 is TGTGCCAGCAGCTTACCGACAGGACTAGCGGGATTCGCAGATACGCAGTATTTT. The V and J genes are TRBV7-9 and TRBJ2-3; 12 positions match TRBD2. The J segment lost 4 bases and the V segment lost 2 bases, leaving 10 bases of the junction unmatched. The CDR3 length is 18 residues. Germline V gives CDR1 SEHNR, CDR2 FQNEAQ (reference sequence).

This clonotype was seen a few times. This rearrangement joins TRBV7-9 to TRBJ1-1, with a weak D call TRBD1 (6 bases). V dropped 5 bases and J dropped 6 bases, with 13 bases sitting between them. Germline CDR1 and CDR2: SEHNR and FQNEAQ (reference sequence). This CDR3 spans 13 amino acids. CDR3: CASSPAGAAEAFF. The DNA of the CDR3 is TGTGCCAGCAGCCCAGCGGGGGCGGCTGAAGCTTTCTTT.

The V call is TRBV11-2, the J call TRBJ2-1; D gene uncertain. The germline CDR1 and CDR2 sequences are SGHAT and FQNNGV. This CDR3 contains 16 residues. Trimming stripped 1 base from V and 2 bases from J, with 12 bases between. The CDR3 nucleotides read TGTGCCAGCAGCTTAGCGGTTTCAACGACCTACAATGAGCAGTTCTTC. Amino acid sequence: CASSLAVSTTYNEQFF.

A few counts support this clonotype. The CDR3 is CASSLGLAGGPYEQYF. The DNA of the CDR3 is TGTGCCAGCAGCCTGGGACTAGCGGGAGGGCCCTACGAGCAGTACTTC. This chain connects TRBV5-6 to TRBJ2-7; TRBD2 agrees at 16 bases. Germline V lookup: CDR1 SGHDT, CDR2 YYEEEE. The V and J ends lost 4 bases and 2 bases, in that order; junction bases with no gene match: 3. This CDR3 has 16 residues.

In regard to this clonotype: A single base separates this from a much larger clone, so it may be a read error. J is TRBJ2-7 and V is TRBV4-3; a possible D gene is TRBD2 (7 bases). Germline V lookup: CDR1 LGHNA, CDR2 YSLEER. CDR3 length: 16 amino acids. The CDR3 protein is CASSQDRGGISYEQHF. CDR3 coding DNA: TGCGCCAGCAGCCAAGACCGCGGGGGCATATCCTACGAGCAGCACTTC.

J is TRBJ2-3 and V is TRBV20-1; D gene uncertain. V was clipped by 3 bases and J by 4 bases, with 11 bases between them. The CDR3 extends over 13 amino acids. Germline CDR1 is DFQATT and CDR2 is SNEGSKA (reference sequence). The CDR3 protein is CSASGKIPDTQYF. The CDR3 nucleotides are TGCAGTGCTAGTGGTAAAATCCCAGATACGCAGTATTTT.

The V gene is TRBV5-6, the J gene TRBJ2-5; TRBD2 aligns across 14 bases. This CDR3 spans 19 amino acids. V was clipped by 0 bases and J by 0 bases; unmatched bases: 7. Per germline, CDR1 SGHDT and CDR2 YYEEEE. CDR3 DNA sequence: TGTGCCAGCAGCTTGGTTGAGACTAGCGGGAGGGCCTACCAAGAGACCCAGTACTTC. Protein sequence: CASSLVETSGRAYQETQYF.

For this clonotype: An end of the junction differs from the germline gene, which may be a read error. V and J are TRBV19 and TRBJ2-2; D not certain. CDR1 is LNHDA and CDR2 is SQIVND in the germline V gene (reference sequence). The CDR3 totals 14 residues. CDR3 amino acids: CACSMAENTGELFF. Here the CDR3 DNA reads TGTGCCTGTAGTATGGCGGAGAACACCGGGGAGCTGTTTTTT.

Regarding this clonotype: A read error may explain this, as a much larger clone is one base away. The chain links TRBV15 to TRBJ2-1, with TRBD1 identical over 8 bases. Germline lookup yields CDR1 LNHNV and CDR2 YYDKDF (reference sequence). The CDR3 spans 14 residues. CDR3 sequence (DNA): TGTGCCGCCAGCTGGACAGGGTCGTACAATGAGCAGTTCTTC. Protein: CAASWTGSYNEQFF.

The chain has TRBV5-1 and TRBJ2-1, with 8 bases identical to TRBD2. The CDR3 loop spans 19 amino acids. Germline CDR1 reads SGHRS; CDR2 reads YFSETQ. The V and J ends lost 0 bases and 2 bases, in that order; junction bases with no gene match: 13. CDR3 DNA sequence: TGCGCCAGCAGCTTGGCCAACACAGGCGGGGGGCTTCCCTACAATGAGCAGTTCTTC. Protein sequence: CASSLANTGGGLPYNEQFF.

The chain employs TRBV4-3 and TRBJ2-3; 8 nucleotides agree with TRBD2. Germline V gives CDR1 LGHNA, CDR2 YSLEER. Trimming took 0 bases from V and 1 from J; bases not matched to a gene: 6. The CDR3 is 17 residues long. The CDR3 loop reads CASSQEEVTSGTDTQYF. CDR3 nucleotide sequence: TGCGCCAGCAGCCAAGAGGAGGTGACTAGCGGCACAGATACGCAGTATTTT.